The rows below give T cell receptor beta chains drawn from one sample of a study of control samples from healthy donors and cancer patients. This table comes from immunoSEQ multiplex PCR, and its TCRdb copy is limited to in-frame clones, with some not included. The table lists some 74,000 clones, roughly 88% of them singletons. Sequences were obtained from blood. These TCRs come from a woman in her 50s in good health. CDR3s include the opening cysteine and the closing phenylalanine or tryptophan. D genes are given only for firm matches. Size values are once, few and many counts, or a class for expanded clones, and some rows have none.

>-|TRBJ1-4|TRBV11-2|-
TGTGCCAGCAGGGCCCCTGGGGCTAATGAAAAACTGTTTTTT
CASRAPGANEKLFF
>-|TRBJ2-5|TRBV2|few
TGTGCCAGCAGTGGACAGCGACAAGAGACCCAGTACTTC
CASSGQRQETQYF
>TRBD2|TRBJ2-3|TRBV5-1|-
TGCGCCAGCAGTTATGAGACTAGCGGGATCACAGATACGCAGTATTTT
CASSYETSGITDTQYF
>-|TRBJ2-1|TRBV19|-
TGTGCCAGTAGCCCCTTAGAACCGAGCTCCTACAATGAGCAGTTCTTC
CASSPLEPSSYNEQFF
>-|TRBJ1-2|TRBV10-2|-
TGCGCCAGCAGTGAGTCGAACGGGTACTATGGCTACACCTTC
CASSESNGYYGYTF
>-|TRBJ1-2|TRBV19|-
TGTGCCAGTAGCTCCGCTCTGTCCAGGGGAGACGGCTACACCTTC
CASSSALSRGDGYTF
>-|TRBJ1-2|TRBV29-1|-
TGCAGCGCTGGGGGGGATCCCTATGGCTACACCTTC
CSAGGDPYGYTF
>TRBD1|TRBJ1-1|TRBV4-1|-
TGCGCCAGCAGCCTCCCCGGCGACAGGGAGGATGAAGCTTTCTTT
CASSLPGDREDEAFF
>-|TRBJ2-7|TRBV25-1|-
TGTGCCAGCAGCTGGAGCTCCTACGAGCAGTACTTC
CASSWSSYEQYF
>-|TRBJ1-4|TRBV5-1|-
TGCGCCAGCAGCCATTCCCACAGGGCCCCTAATGAAAAACTGTTTTTT
CASSHSHRAPNEKLFF
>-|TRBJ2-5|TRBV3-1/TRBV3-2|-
TGTGCCAGCAGCCAAAATAGAGGAGAGACCCAGTACTTC
CASSQNRGETQYF
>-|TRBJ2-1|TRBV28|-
TGTGCCAGCAGCCCAGGGGGGCCCTACAATGAGCAGTTCTTC
CASSPGGPYNEQFF
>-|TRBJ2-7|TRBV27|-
TGTGCCAGCTGGGACATTTTTAGTGGGTCCTACGAGCAGTACTTC
CASWDIFSGSYEQYF
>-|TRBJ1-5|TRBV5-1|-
TGCGCCAGCAAACCGGGGGGGGACAATCAGCCCCAGCATTTT
CASKPGGDNQPQHF
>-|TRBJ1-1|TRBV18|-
TGTGCCAGCTCATCGGGGAACACTGAAGCTTTCTTT
CASSSGNTEAFF
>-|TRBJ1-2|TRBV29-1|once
TGCAGCGTGGAGAGAGTGAATAACTATGGCTACACCTTC
CSVERVNNYGYTF
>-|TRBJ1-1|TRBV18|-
TGTGCCAGCTCACCTGACCTCGAAACTGAAGCTTTCTTT
CASSPDLETEAFF
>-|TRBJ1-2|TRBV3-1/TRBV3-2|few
TGTGCCAGCAGCTTACGCACAGGGTCGTCGGGAAGCTATGGCTACACCTTC
CASSLRTGSSGSYGYTF
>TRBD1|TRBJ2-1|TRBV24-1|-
TGTGCCACCAGTGATTTCGGGGGACAGGACTACAATGAGCAGTTCTTC
CATSDFGGQDYNEQFF
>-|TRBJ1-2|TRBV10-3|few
TGTGCCATCAGTGGAGACCCCGGGACCTATGGCTACACCTTC
CAISGDPGTYGYTF
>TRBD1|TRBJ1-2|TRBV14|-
TGTGCCAGCAGCCATAGCGGACAGGGGGAAAACTATGGCTACACCTTC
CASSHSGQGENYGYTF
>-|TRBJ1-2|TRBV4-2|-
TGTGCCAGCAGCCAAGATTACGAGGCACAGAACTATGGCTACACCTTC
CASSQDYEAQNYGYTF
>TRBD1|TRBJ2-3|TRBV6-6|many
TGTGCCAGCAGGCTAGACAGGGGAGATACGCAGTATTTT
CASRLDRGDTQYF
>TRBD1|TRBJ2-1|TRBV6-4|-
TGTGCCAGCAGTGACGCGAGACAGGGTTTCAATGAGCAGTTCTTC
CASSDARQGFNEQFF
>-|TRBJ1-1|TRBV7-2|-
TGTGCCAGCAGCTTAGGAATGAACACTGAAGCTTTCTTT
CASSLGMNTEAFF
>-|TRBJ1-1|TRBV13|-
TGTGCCAGCAGCTCCCCGGGGTCCACTGAAGCTTTCTTT
CASSSPGSTEAFF
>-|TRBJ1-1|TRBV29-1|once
TGCAGCGTTGGACGGGGAGACACTGAAGCTTTCTTT
CSVGRGDTEAFF
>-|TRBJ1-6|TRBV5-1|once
TGCGCCAGCAGCGCCAGACTGAATTATAATTCACCCCTCCACTTT
CASSARLNYNSPLHF
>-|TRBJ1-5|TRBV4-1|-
TGCGCCAGCAGCCAACAAGGGACATCCAAGCTCAGCAATCAGCCCCAGCATTTT
CASSQQGTSKLSNQPQHF
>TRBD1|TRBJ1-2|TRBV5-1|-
TGCGCCAGCAGCTTGGGGGACAGGCCAGACTACACCTTC
CASSLGDRPDYTF
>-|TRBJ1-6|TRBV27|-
TGTGCCAGCAGTGGACCCAGGAATTCACCCCTCCACTTT
CASSGPRNSPLHF
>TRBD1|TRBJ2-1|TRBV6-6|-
TGTGCCAGCAGGGACAGGGCAGGTTACAATGAGCAGTTCTTC
CASRDRAGYNEQFF
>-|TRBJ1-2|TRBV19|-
TGTGCCAGTAGACAGGGATCTCACTATGGCTACACCTTC
CASRQGSHYGYTF
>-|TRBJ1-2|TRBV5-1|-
TGCGCCAGCAGCTTTGACAGCTATGGCTACACCTTC
CASSFDSYGYTF
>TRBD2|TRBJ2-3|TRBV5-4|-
TGTGCCAGCAGCTCCGCCGGGACTAGCGGATCAGATACGCAGTATTTT
CASSSAGTSGSDTQYF
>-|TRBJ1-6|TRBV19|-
TGTGCCAGTATCGTGTCCGACAGTTATAATTCACCCCTCCACTTT
CASIVSDSYNSPLHF
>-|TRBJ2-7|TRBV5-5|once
TGTGCCAGCAGCAGGGCCGACAGGATCCCCTACGAGCAGTACTTC
CASSRADRIPYEQYF